This T cell receptor beta chain was recorded in a study of cytomegalovirus exposure and HLA in healthy donors. PCR primers comprised 60 Vbeta and 13 Jbeta primers. Data came from immunoSEQ multiplex PCR; TCRdb stores just in-frame clones and leaves some out. This table has about 200,000 clones, 82% appearing once. Germline lookup yields CDR1 KGHSH and CDR2 LQKENI. Trimming took 3 bases from V and 13 from J; bases not matched to a gene: 13. The CDR3 runs to 15 residues. The rearrangement uses TRBV18 and TRBJ1-4; 8 positions match TRBD1. The sequence was obtained from a woman aged 40 to 55 in good health and CMV-seronegative. Sequenced material: PBMCs. The CDR3 coding sequence is TGTGCCAGCTCACCCTCCCCGACAGGGGAGGTTATACTGTTTTTT. It is translated as CASSPSPTGEVILFF.